The TCR beta chain under discussion was sequenced for a study of T cell responses to AZD1222 COVID-19 vaccine (dated by TCRdb to the early 2020s). Study-level background: A total of just over 230 trial participants underwent TCR sequencing, of whom 207 received two doses of AZD1222 and approximately 25 received two doses of the MenACWY control vaccine. Enrollment into the trials was organized by age into subgroups of 18-55, 56-69 and 70-plus years, and those subgroups contained approximately 160, 26 and 62 TCR-sequenced participants, respectively. Here is what the overall study found, with its caveats: The vaccine-associated CD4 TCRs covered the entire spike protein, and the dominant responses fell in regions 160-218 and 743-854. The 56-69-year group was small, and its depth increase did not reach significance, likely because of low power. Reportedly, almost half of the unique spike-specific TCRs recognized epitopes lying outside the regions that are mutated in the B.1.351 and B.1.1.7 variants. No day 14 peak-response samples were available, so repertoires were characterized only after the peak T cell response. After two AZD1222 doses, spike-specific TCR breadth and depth were significantly higher than at day 0 and than in MenACWY recipients. Conclusions about previously exposed vaccinees were limited because only six AZD1222 recipients were SARS-CoV-2 seropositive at baseline. Participants were mostly white British and included more females than males, and it was suggested by the authors that clonal diversity may have been underestimated.

With regard to this clone: This receptor's antigen is unknown. There are no base qualities to consult, and no much larger clone falls within one base.

The intended sense of this specimen's time point label: about 28 days (+/-7) after the second vaccine dose. AZD1222 recipients given second doses at about 4 weeks or at about 12 weeks were pooled, since spike-specific TCR depth and breadth were not found to differ between the two schedules. Vaccinee samples were obtained from the UK trials COV001 and COV002, which included a single-blind randomized controlled phase 2/3 trial of AZD1222 (ChAdOx1 nCoV-19) in healthy adults. For TCRbeta chain sequencing, PBMC samples were collected from trial participants at day 0 and at day 28 after the second dose. The CDR3 regions of human TCRbeta chains were analyzed by immunosequencing. Per the original workflow: Repertoire TCRs were checked for matches against a reference library of SARS-CoV-2-specific TCRs that had been generated using the MIRA antigen-specificity platform. Breadth was defined as the fraction of unique TCRs that were SARS-CoV-2-associated. Depth was defined as the fraction of total T cells that were SARS-CoV-2-associated. Each spike-specific TCR was assigned to its reactive spike region and to a CD4 or CD8 class using the MIRA data. Log10-transformed breadth and depth values were compared by one-way ANOVA with Sidak's multiple comparisons tests. TCRdb took this table from immuneACCESS and kept in-frame rearrangements with V and J called. Such tables lack part of the clones; where checked against another copy, unresolved V genes explain under half of the gap, and the rest is unexplained. V and J calls and clone size follow that table, whereas D and trimming were derived from the DNA. The sample data list fewer than 150,000 clones, and 89% of these were observed just once. The top ten hold over 8% of the sample.

Sequencing used peripheral blood, obtained 28 days after the second AZD1222 dose. The source of this sequence is an adult who received the AZD1222 COVID-19 vaccine.

The DNA sequence is TGTGCCAGCACACTAGCCGGTGATGAGCAGTTCTTC. The encoded protein is CASTLAGDEQFF. The receptor chain draws on TRBV6-5 and TRBJ2-1, with a weak D call of TRBD2 (6 bases match). Via the germline V gene, CDR1 is MNHEY and CDR2 SVGAGI. There are 12 amino acids in the CDR3, from cysteine to phenylalanine inclusive. Just the 36-base CDR3 DNA is kept, in frame starting at base 1. The trim is 7 bases for V and 8 bases for J, with a gap of 12 bases between the germline ends.